The 25 T cell receptor beta chains listed next were all sequenced from one sample in a study of blood T cells in healthy people across ages. Combining a sample-barcoded 5' primer with a J-beta primer mix, a second PCR ran for 7 to 11 cycles. TCRdb re-derived calls from the 5' RACE reads in MiXCR, one entry per CDR3 protein. Of about 1.8 million distinct CDR3 sequences detected, around half appear once; the ten largest clones hold approximately 2%. The sequencing input was blood. All receptors derive from a woman aged 40 to 49 in good health.

The chain has TRBV28 and TRBJ2-4; D ambiguous. The J call is in doubt because the DNA end fits TRBJ2-7 better. The CDR3 is 13 amino acids. Germline CDR1 and CDR2: MDHEN and SYDVKM. CDR3 region: CASSASTTYEQYF. The DNA for the CDR3 is TGTGCCAGCAGTGCGAGCACAACCTACGAGCAGTACTTC.

The sample holds a few counts of this clonotype. V usage is TRBV7-2 and J usage is TRBJ2-1; D remains unclear. Germline V gene data show CDR1 as SGHTA and CDR2 as FQGNSA. The CDR3 is made up of 13 amino acids. V lost 5 bases to trimming and J lost 10 bases, with 15 bases between them. The CDR3 DNA sequence: TGTGCCAGCAGCCCCCAACCCGGGCGGGAGCAGTTCTTC. This translates into CASSPQPGREQFF.

The chain couples TRBV5-5 to TRBJ1-2; TRBD1 agrees at 10 bases. The CDR3 loop spans 17 amino acids. Germline trimming cut 4 bases from V and 4 bases from J; bases unmatched to any gene: 13. Germline V gene sequence: CDR1 SGHKS, CDR2 YYEKEE (reference sequence). The CDR3 here is CASSQDPGTGASYGYTF. The CDR3 DNA reads as TGTGCCAGCAGCCAGGACCCCGGGACAGGGGCTAGCTATGGCTACACCTTC.

The chain recombines TRBV7-3 with TRBJ2-1; 8 bases fit TRBD2. The V and J ends lost 0 bases and 0 bases, in that order; junction bases with no gene match: 13. The CDR3 sequence is 20 residues long. The V gene's germline CDR1 is SGHTA and CDR2 FQGTGA. As DNA, the CDR3 is TGTGCCAGCAGCTTAACTGCGGGGGGAGGGGAAGATAGCTCCTACAATGAGCAGTTCTTC. Translating gives CASSLTAGGGEDSSYNEQFF.

The rearrangement links TRBV10-1 to TRBJ2-1; D assignment may be TRBD1 or TRBD2 (5 bases each). The V gene lost 3 bases and the J gene lost 10 bases, with 10 bases spanning the gap. This CDR3 comprises 12 residues. CDR1 is WNHNN and CDR2 is SYGVQD in the germline V gene (reference sequence). The DNA of the CDR3 is TGCGCCAGCAGTGATCCCGGGACGGAGCAGTTCTTC. This encodes CASSDPGTEQFF.

This chain links TRBV7-8 with TRBJ1-2, with no clear D. The CDR3 runs 15 residues. CDR1 and CDR2 (germline): SGHVS, FQNEAQ. V dropped 0 bases and J dropped 2 bases, with 10 bases sitting between them. The CDR3 region is CASSLAVGQNYGYTF. In DNA, the CDR3 is TGTGCCAGCAGCTTAGCGGTGGGTCAGAACTATGGCTACACCTTC.

About this clonotype: At one of its ends the junction is not consistent with the germline gene, which may arise from a read error. The chain recombines TRBV6-1 with TRBJ2-3; no reliable D call. CDR1 is MNHNS and CDR2 is SASEGT in the germline V gene. The CDR3 totals 15 residues. CDR3 protein: CASSERRLEAETQYF. CDR3 coding DNA: TGTGCCAGCAGTGAAAGACGGCTAGAGGCAGAGACGCAGTATTTT.

V is TRBV2 and J is TRBJ1-1; 8 bases map to TRBD1. The germline gives CDR1 SNHLY, CDR2 FYNNEI. The CDR3 length is 15 residues. The V segment lost 6 bases and the J segment 1 base; nucleotides outside the gene matches: 7. For the CDR3, the DNA is TGTGCCAGCAGGCCGCGACAGGGGTCGAACACTGAAGCTTTCTTT. Translation gives CASRPRQGSNTEAFF.

The chain links TRBV28 to TRBJ2-5, with 11 positions matching TRBD2. After removal of 6 bases from V and 4 bases from J, the junction contained 10 bases not matched to a gene. The CDR3 has 16 amino acids. Per germline, CDR1 MDHEN and CDR2 SYDVKM. In DNA form, the CDR3 reads TGTGCCAGCAGGCCGATAGCGGGGGGGCTTGGAGAGACCCAGTACTTC. Protein sequence: CASRPIAGGLGETQYF.

The rearrangement links TRBV7-7 to TRBJ2-5; 11 bases map to TRBD2. The length of the CDR3 is 19 residues. Germline CDR1 is SSHAT and CDR2 is FNYEAQ (reference sequence). This CDR3 is CARPPTDNGTSGGEETQYF. CDR3 nucleotide sequence: TGTGCTAGACCGCCCACGGACAACGGGACTAGCGGAGGAGAAGAGACCCAGTACTTC.

This clonotype has more than one count but fewer than ten. The CDR3 spells CASSFAPAKGNEQFF. The DNA for the CDR3 is TGTGCCAGCAGCTTTGCCCCAGCCAAGGGGAATGAGCAGTTCTTC. The chain is built from TRBV7-2 and TRBJ2-1; perhaps TRBD1 as D (5 bases). The germline V gene has CDR1 SGHTA and CDR2 FQGNSA. V dropped 3 bases and J dropped 7 bases, with 16 bases sitting between them. The CDR3 consists of 15 residues.

The V and J genes are TRBV28 and TRBJ1-1; 12 nucleotides agree with TRBD1. After removal of 3 bases from V and 4 bases from J, the junction contained 6 bases not matched to a gene. Germline-derived CDR1 and CDR2 are MDHEN and SYDVKM. This CDR3 has 16 amino acids. The CDR3 DNA sequence: TGTGCCAGCAGTTTTGGGGGGACAGGGGGCTCCACTGAAGCTTTCTTT. This encodes CASSFGGTGGSTEAFF.

This sequence joins TRBV12-3 or TRBV12-4 and TRBJ1-2; D is possibly TRBD1 (5 bases). The CDR3 totals 16 residues. V was cut by 6 bases and J by 5 bases, with 22 bases left in between. For the CDR3, the DNA is TGTGCCAGCAGCTCCGGGAGGGGACGCTTTGGATATGGCTACACCTTC. Translating it yields CASSSGRGRFGYGYTF.

This clonotype was found a few times. The chain has TRBV12-3 or TRBV12-4 and TRBJ2-7; 11 nucleotides align to TRBD2. Trimming at V came to 6 bases and at J to 7 bases, leaving 17 bases not matched to a gene. There are 17 residues in the CDR3. The CDR3 region is CASRGLAGGSKRNEQYF. The CDR3 nucleotides are TGTGCCAGCAGAGGACTAGCGGGCGGATCTAAAAGGAATGAGCAGTACTTC.

This clonotype was counted a few times. This chain connects TRBV3-1 to TRBJ1-1, with 8 positions matching TRBD1. Germline V gene data show CDR1 as LGHDT and CDR2 as YNNKEL (reference sequence). This CDR3 region has 12 residues. Unmatched junction bases numbered 6, after V lost 6 bases and J lost 9 bases. The chain's CDR3 is CASSRTGNQAFF. CDR3 in DNA: TGTGCCAGCAGTCGGACAGGGAACCAAGCTTTCTTT.

The J gene is TRBJ2-2, the V gene TRBV24-1; D is unclear. Trimming cost V 0 bases and J 6 bases, with 1 base left between them. This CDR3 contains 12 residues. Germline loops: CDR1 KGHDR, CDR2 SFDVKD. Written as DNA, the CDR3 is TGTGCCACCAGTGATTTGTCCGGGGAGCTGTTTTTT. This translates into CATSDLSGELFF.

V gene TRBV7-9 combines with J gene TRBJ2-7; TRBD1 agrees at 9 bases. V lost 4 bases, J lost 6 bases, and 7 bases stayed unmatched. CDR1 and CDR2 from the germline V gene are SEHNR and FQNEAQ (reference sequence). The CDR3 is 14 amino acids. The CDR3 spells CASSYRDRAIEQYF. The CDR3 coding sequence is TGTGCCAGCAGCTACCGGGACAGGGCGATCGAGCAGTACTTC.

The chain is built from TRBV6-6 and TRBJ1-5; perhaps TRBD1 as D (6 bases). V was pared by 2 bases and J by 7 bases, with 12 bases between. The CDR3 is made up of 14 amino acids. The germline V gene encodes CDR1 MNHNY and CDR2 SVGAGI (reference sequence). The CDR3 nucleotides are TGTGCCAGCAGTTACGGGGACACCGGGCAGCCCCAGCATTTT. It codes for CASSYGDTGQPQHF.

In its sample, this clonotype was seen a few times. The chain uses TRBV20-1 and TRBJ2-3; 7 positions agree with TRBD2. This CDR3 is 14 amino acids long. Unmatched junction bases numbered 4, after V lost 3 bases and J lost 1 base. CDR1 and CDR2 from the germline V gene are DFQATT and SNEGSKA (reference sequence). CDR3 in amino acids: CSARGREGTDTQYF. The CDR3 nucleotides are TGCAGTGCTAGGGGCCGGGAGGGCACAGATACGCAGTATTTT.

The V gene is TRBV4-1, the J gene TRBJ1-6; tentatively, D is TRBD1 (6 bases). The length of the CDR3 is 15 residues. The ends were cut back, 4 bases at V and 6 bases at J, with 13 bases in the middle. CDR1 is MGHRA, CDR2 YSYEKL, per germline. This CDR3 reads CASSPRGQSNSPLHF. The CDR3 DNA sequence: TGCGCCAGCAGCCCCCGTGGACAGAGTAATTCACCCCTCCACTTT.

The chain uses TRBV3-1 and TRBJ2-1; 13 positions match TRBD2. J lost 8 bases, V lost 4 bases, and 11 bases had no gene match. There are 17 residues in the CDR3. Germline V gene data show CDR1 as LGHDT and CDR2 as YNNKEL (reference sequence). CDR3 in DNA: TGTGCCAGCAGCCTTGCAAGGACTAGCGGGGGCTCCGATGAGCAGTTCTTC. Amino acid sequence: CASSLARTSGGSDEQFF.

The V and J genes are TRBV7-6 and TRBJ2-5, with 9 bases lining up with TRBD2. J lost 1 base, V lost 1 base, and 1 base had no gene match. Germline V CDR1 and CDR2: SGHVS, FNYEAQ. This CDR3 comprises 15 residues. The CDR3, as DNA: TGTGCCAGCAGCTTAGAAGCGGGGGGCCAAGAGACCCAGTACTTC. Translating gives CASSLEAGGQETQYF.

Here the CDR3 reads CASSYDIYSYEQYF. The DNA for the CDR3 is TGTGCCAGCAGTTACGACATTTACTCCTACGAGCAGTACTTC. The chain carries TRBV6-5 and TRBJ2-7; D is undetermined. The V and J ends lost 2 bases and 0 bases respectively, with 8 bases between them. Germline V gene sequence: CDR1 MNHEY, CDR2 SVGAGI. CDR3 length: 14 residues.

This chain links TRBV13 with TRBJ1-4; D gene uncertain. Germline CDR1 and CDR2: PRHDT and FYEKMQ (reference sequence). V was clipped by 0 bases and J by 4 bases, with 9 bases between them. The CDR3 covers 15 residues. Here the CDR3 DNA reads TGTGCCAGCAGCTTAGGCCAGGACGGTAATGAAAAACTGTTTTTT. This encodes CASSLGQDGNEKLFF.

This chain joins TRBV6-2 or TRBV6-3 and TRBJ2-4, with 8 bases aligning to TRBD1. Per germline, CDR1 MNHEY and CDR2 SVGEGT. Trimming cost V 0 bases and J 4 bases; bases outside gene matches: 14. CDR3 length: 19 amino acids. The CDR3 sequence: CASSYSGTGAVRGKNIQYF. The CDR3 bases are TGTGCCAGCAGTTACTCTGGGACAGGCGCCGTGAGGGGAAAAAACATTCAGTACTTC.